The 30 T cell receptor beta chains reported below all come from one sample, sequenced in a study of T cells in Graves' hyperthyroidism and ophthalmopathy. Authors of the study amplified TCR beta CDR3 regions from RNA transcripts. The HTBI primer set served for first-round RT-PCR of the TCR CDR3. TCRdb processed the multiplex PCR reads anew with MiXCR; each CDR3 protein has one entry. This table has 400,000 to 550,000 distinct CDR3 sequences, roughly a quarter appearing once. The material sequenced was blood. The receptors were gathered from a young woman with Graves' ophthalmopathy.

In its sample, this clonotype was seen a few times. This chain links TRBV10-3 with TRBJ1-1; 8 bases match TRBD1. V was pared by 5 bases and J by 4 bases, with 6 bases of the junction left unmatched. Looked up from germline, CDR1 is ENHRY and CDR2 is SYGVKD. The CDR3 runs to 14 residues. CDR3 bases: TGTGCCATCAGTAAGCAGGGGGCCGGCACTGAAGCTTTCTTT. Translated, it gives CAISKQGAGTEAFF.

V usage is TRBV7-9 and J usage is TRBJ1-2; D remains ambiguous. The germline CDR1 and CDR2 sequences are SEHNR and FQNEAQ (reference sequence). The length of the CDR3 is 11 residues. Trimming removed 5 bases from V and 6 bases from J, with 7 bases in between. CDR3 amino acids: CASSPRDGYTF. The DNA for the CDR3 is TGTGCCAGCAGCCCAAGGGATGGCTACACCTTC.

This clonotype was observed at least ten times. The chain joins TRBV7-6 to TRBJ2-2; possibly TRBD1 or TRBD2 for D (6 bases each). The V end lost 2 bases, the J end lost 2 bases, and 21 bases lay between the germline ends. CDR3 length: 19 residues. The germline V gene encodes CDR1 SGHVS and CDR2 FNYEAQ. DNA of the CDR3: TGTGCCAGCAGCTTACGAGTCGTTCGGGGGACATTTAACACCGGGGAGCTGTTTTTT. Its translation is CASSLRVVRGTFNTGELFF.

The rearrangement links TRBV2 to TRBJ2-7; perhaps TRBD2 as D (6 bases). The V gene's germline CDR1 is SNHLY and CDR2 FYNNEI. V lost 7 bases to trimming and J lost 3 bases, with 13 bases between them. CDR3 length: 13 residues. Written as DNA, the CDR3 is TGTGCCAGCACTCCTAGCGCATACTACGAGCAGTACTTC. Its translation is CASTPSAYYEQYF.

There are a few counts of this clonotype. V and J are TRBV12-3 or TRBV12-4 and TRBJ2-5; no definite D call. Trimming stripped 5 bases from V and 7 bases from J, with 14 bases between. CDR3 size: 13 residues. As DNA, the CDR3 is TGTGCCAGCAGTGAGTCACGGTTTACGACCCAGTACTTC. Protein: CASSESRFTTQYF.

The V gene is TRBV12-5, the J gene TRBJ1-1; D is ambiguous. Germline lookup yields CDR1 LGHNT and CDR2 FRNRAP. This CDR3 has 14 residues. With 2 bases removed from V and 2 bases from J, the gap between germline ends came to 9 bases. CDR3 nucleotide sequence: TGTGCTAGTGGTTTGTCAACCGGCAACACTGAAGCTTTCTTT. It encodes CASGLSTGNTEAFF.

This clonotype was counted only a few times. The chain joins TRBV2 to TRBJ2-7; no definite D call. The CDR3 has 15 residues. The germline CDR1 and CDR2 sequences are SNHLY and FYNNEI. Trimming pared 6 bases from V and 2 bases from J, leaving 17 bases between. The CDR3 sequence: CASRTMADPTYEQYF. The CDR3 DNA reads TGTGCCAGCAGGACCATGGCTGATCCGACCTACGAGCAGTACTTC.

This chain joins TRBV12-3 or TRBV12-4 and TRBJ2-5; D gene uncertain. The CDR3 totals 13 residues. Trimming removed 5 bases at V and 5 bases at J, with 12 bases between. CDR3 sequence (DNA): TGTGCCAGCAGTCAGAATCTTGCCGAGACCCAGTACTTC. Translating gives CASSQNLAETQYF.

The chain couples TRBV12-5 to TRBJ2-5, with D perhaps matching TRBD1 (5 bases). CDR3 size: 15 residues. V was pared by 7 bases and J by 1 base, with 16 bases between. Per the germline V gene, CDR1 is LGHNT and CDR2 is FRNRAP. The CDR3 coding sequence is TGTGCTAGTGCCGACGGCCAGGGAATCCAAGAGACCCAGTACTTC. Amino acids: CASADGQGIQETQYF.

This clonotype has only a few counts. The rearrangement uses TRBV28 and TRBJ1-2, with no clear D. V lost 1 base, J lost 4 bases, and 7 bases lay in between. There are 13 residues in the CDR3. CDR1 is MDHEN, CDR2 SYDVKM, per germline. The DNA for the CDR3 is TGTGCCAGCAGTTTATTAGCGGTCTATGGCTACACCTTC. It yields the protein CASSLLAVYGYTF.

This clonotype appeared many times. The V gene is TRBV12-5, the J gene TRBJ1-2; D gene unclear. Germline V gene lookup returns CDR1 LGHNT and CDR2 FRNRAP. CDR3 length: 15 amino acids. Trimming stripped 5 bases from V and 4 bases from J, with 17 bases between. The CDR3 coding sequence is TGTGCTAGTGGTAACGGACGGGAGAGTACCTATGGCTACACCTTC. Its translation: CASGNGRESTYGYTF.

This clonotype has at least ten counts. This chain uses TRBV27 with TRBJ1-1; 7 nucleotides agree with TRBD1. V trimming: 6 bases; J trimming: 0 bases; junction bases outside the gene matches: 7. The germline V gene encodes CDR1 MNHEY and CDR2 SMNVEV (reference sequence). The CDR3 totals 15 residues. The CDR3, as DNA: TGTGCCAGCAGAGACAGGGAACTCTTGAACACTGAAGCTTTCTTT. As protein: CASRDRELLNTEAFF.

This clonotype has at least ten counts. The chain employs TRBV15 and TRBJ1-5; 7 bases map to TRBD1. CDR1 is LNHNV and CDR2 is YYDKDF in the germline V gene (reference sequence). The CDR3 length is 12 residues. V shed 5 bases, J shed 9 bases, and the junction held 4 bases outside the gene matches. The CDR3 is CATSERQGPQHF. The CDR3 DNA follows: TGTGCCACCAGCGAGCGACAGGGGCCCCAGCATTTT. Variable domain in full (rest from reference TRBV15 and TRBJ1-5): DAMVIQNPRYQVTQFGKPVTLSCSQTLNHNVMYWYQQKSSQAPKLLFHYYDKDFNNEADTPDNFQSRRPNTSFCFLDIRSPGLGDTAMYLCATSERQGPQHFGDGTRLSIL.

The rearrangement links TRBV11-3 to TRBJ1-6; D perhaps matches TRBD1 (5 bases). CDR1 and CDR2 from the germline V gene are SGHNT and YENEEA. V lost 5 bases and J 6 bases, leaving 17 bases between the germline ends. The CDR3 is 16 amino acids. CDR3 sequence: CASSPLRDPSNSPLHF. The CDR3 region has the DNA TGTGCCAGCAGCCCCCTCCGGGACCCTAGTAATTCACCCCTCCACTTT.

The chain is built from TRBV11-2 and TRBJ2-7, with TRBD1 matching over 8 bases. Trimming cost V 1 base and J 2 bases; bases outside gene matches: 7. This CDR3 comprises 16 residues. Germline CDR1 is SGHAT and CDR2 is FQNNGV. This CDR3 reads CASSLVQGAQAYEQYF. DNA of the CDR3: TGTGCCAGCAGCTTAGTTCAGGGGGCGCAAGCCTACGAGCAGTACTTC.

V gene TRBV19 combines with J gene TRBJ2-7, with TRBD2 as a possible D gene (6 bases). CDR1 LNHDA and CDR2 SQIVND come from the germline V gene (reference sequence). This CDR3 spans 15 amino acids. The ends were cut back, 5 bases at V and 0 bases at J, with 14 bases in the middle. CDR3 loop: CASSLGTADSYEQYF. The CDR3 coding sequence is TGTGCCAGTAGTCTCGGGACTGCGGACTCCTACGAGCAGTACTTC.

The chain combines TRBV5-1 with TRBJ1-1, with D perhaps TRBD1 (5 bases). Trimming left V 5 bases short and J 3 bases short, with 14 bases between. The CDR3 is 14 amino acids. Per germline, CDR1 SGHRS and CDR2 YFSETQ. This CDR3 reads CASSLVQGHTEAFF. Here the CDR3 DNA reads TGCGCCAGCAGTTTAGTCCAGGGCCACACTGAAGCTTTCTTT.

The sample holds many counts of this clonotype. The chain combines TRBV27 with TRBJ1-2, with TRBD1 identical over 7 bases. In germline, CDR1 is MNHEY, CDR2 SMNVEV (reference sequence). V trimming: 5 bases; J trimming: 4 bases; junction bases outside the gene matches: 10. The CDR3 spans 15 residues. The CDR3 region is CASSMGTATLYGYTF. In nucleotides, the CDR3 is TGTGCCAGCAGTATGGGGACAGCTACCCTCTATGGCTACACCTTC.

J is TRBJ2-4 and V is TRBV3-1; D remains unclear. V shed 2 bases and J shed 8 bases, with 7 bases lying between them. The CDR3 contains 12 residues. The germline CDR1 and CDR2 sequences are LGHDT and YNNKEL (reference sequence). The CDR3 region is CASSQQRDIQYF. In DNA, the CDR3 is TGTGCCAGCAGCCAACAAAGGGACATTCAGTACTTC. Looking up the rest from reference TRBV3-1 and TRBJ2-4 gives the full variable domain: DTAVSQTPKYLVTQMGNDKSIKCEQNLGHDTMYWYKQDSKKFLKIMFSYNNKELIINETVPNRFSPKSPDKAHLNLHINSLELGDSAVYFCASSQQRDIQYFGAGTRLSVL.

This clonotype has ten or more counts. The rearrangement uses TRBV7-3 and TRBJ2-6; TRBD1 agrees at 12 bases. The CDR3 contains 18 residues. The V gene's germline CDR1 is SGHTA and CDR2 FQGTGA. Trimming removed 5 bases from V and 2 bases from J; junction bases left unmatched: 7. CDR3 sequence: CASSPTGQGAPGANVLTF. CDR3 coding DNA: TGTGCCAGCAGCCCCACGGGACAGGGGGCCCCTGGGGCCAACGTCCTGACTTTC.

There are many counts of this clonotype. This rearrangement joins TRBV19 to TRBJ2-7; tentatively, D is TRBD2 (6 bases). Looked up from germline, CDR1 is LNHDA and CDR2 is SQIVND (reference sequence). CDR3 size: 13 residues. Trimming removed 2 bases at V and 9 bases at J, with 14 bases between. The DNA of the CDR3 is TGTGCCAGTAGTATAAGGGAAACGGAGGGGCAGTACTTC. Its translation: CASSIRETEGQYF. The full variable domain, its missing parts supplied by reference TRBV19 and TRBJ2-7, is DGGITQSPKYLFRKEGQNVTLSCEQNLNHDAMYWYRQDPGQGLRLIYYSQIVNDFQKGDIAEGYSVSREKKESFPLTVTSAQKNPTAFYLCASSIRETEGQYFGPGTRLTVT.

This clonotype was seen ten or more times. The genes are TRBV24-1 and TRBJ2-5, with D perhaps matching TRBD1 (6 bases). Germline CDR1 KGHDR, CDR2 SFDVKD. This CDR3 is 15 amino acids long. V shed 4 bases and J shed 1 base, with 12 bases lying between them. The CDR3 DNA follows: TGTGCCACCAGTGAAGTGGACAGTTTCCAAGAGACCCAGTACTTC. It translates to CATSEVDSFQETQYF.

The V gene is TRBV6-5, the J gene TRBJ2-7; D might be TRBD1 (5 bases). The CDR3 contains 16 residues. V lost 0 bases and J 0 bases, leaving 12 bases between the germline ends. Germline assignment: CDR1 MNHEY and CDR2 SVGAGI. Written as DNA, the CDR3 is TGTGCCAGCAGTTACTCGGCCACAGGTCTCTCCTACGAGCAGTACTTC. It encodes CASSYSATGLSYEQYF.

This clonotype was counted at least ten times. The chain carries TRBV2 and TRBJ1-1; D gene ambiguous. There are 13 residues in the CDR3. Trimming pared 7 bases from V and 2 bases from J, leaving 11 bases between. Germline CDR1 SNHLY, CDR2 FYNNEI. CDR3 amino acids: CASKSQQNTEAFF. CDR3 bases: TGTGCCAGCAAGTCGCAGCAAAACACTGAAGCTTTCTTT.

In its sample, this clonotype was seen many times. The chain recombines TRBV6-1 with TRBJ1-2; D remains ambiguous. The CDR3 sequence is 12 residues long. Germline V lookup: CDR1 MNHNS, CDR2 SASEGT. The V and J ends lost 5 bases and 3 bases respectively, with 7 bases between them. CDR3 in DNA: TGTGCCAGCAGTACGCAGGACTATGGCTACACCTTC. It encodes CASSTQDYGYTF.

The chain is built from TRBV6-1 and TRBJ1-5, with D possibly TRBD1 on 6 matching bases. V lost 4 bases, J lost 0 bases, and 25 bases lay in between. Germline V gives CDR1 MNHNS, CDR2 SASEGT. The CDR3 has 20 amino acids. CDR3 amino acids: CASSAEGIITGWISNQPQHF. For the CDR3, the DNA is TGTGCCAGCAGTGCCGAAGGTATAATTACAGGGTGGATTAGCAATCAGCCCCAGCATTTT.

Many counts were recorded for this clonotype. The chain uses TRBV6-5 and TRBJ1-2; no clear D gene. This CDR3 comprises 14 residues. The germline V gene has CDR1 MNHEY and CDR2 SVGAGI. Trimming pared 2 bases from V and 2 bases from J, leaving 9 bases between. For the CDR3, the DNA is TGTGCCAGCAGTTACGGCAGCCCAAACTATGGCTACACCTTC. It encodes CASSYGSPNYGYTF.

The chain employs TRBV2 and TRBJ1-5; 8 bases match TRBD1. Trimming at V came to 6 bases and at J to 6 bases, leaving 7 bases not matched to a gene. CDR1 is SNHLY and CDR2 is FYNNEI in the germline V gene. The CDR3 runs to 14 residues. The CDR3 DNA sequence: TGTGCCAGCAGGGAACAGGGGGACGGTCAGCCCCAGCATTTT. Translating gives CASREQGDGQPQHF.

This clonotype has ten or more counts. The chain is built from TRBV10-3 and TRBJ1-2; 8 nucleotides agree with TRBD1. J lost 6 bases, V lost 2 bases, and 5 bases had no gene match. This CDR3 has 14 amino acids. The germline V gene encodes CDR1 ENHRY and CDR2 SYGVKD. This CDR3 reads CAISEGQGKDGYTF. In nucleotides, the CDR3 is TGTGCCATCAGTGAGGGACAGGGAAAGGATGGCTACACCTTC.

Worth noting for this clonotype: A clone one base away is much larger, so this may be a read error. The gene calls are TRBV30 and TRBJ1-1; possible D gene TRBD1, 6 bases. CDR1 GTSNPN and CDR2 SVGIG come from the germline V gene (reference sequence). The CDR3 runs 13 residues. CDR3 in amino acids: CSWTDFRGTEAFF. In DNA, the CDR3 is TGTTCCTGGACCGATTTCAGGGGAACTGAAGCTTTCTTT.